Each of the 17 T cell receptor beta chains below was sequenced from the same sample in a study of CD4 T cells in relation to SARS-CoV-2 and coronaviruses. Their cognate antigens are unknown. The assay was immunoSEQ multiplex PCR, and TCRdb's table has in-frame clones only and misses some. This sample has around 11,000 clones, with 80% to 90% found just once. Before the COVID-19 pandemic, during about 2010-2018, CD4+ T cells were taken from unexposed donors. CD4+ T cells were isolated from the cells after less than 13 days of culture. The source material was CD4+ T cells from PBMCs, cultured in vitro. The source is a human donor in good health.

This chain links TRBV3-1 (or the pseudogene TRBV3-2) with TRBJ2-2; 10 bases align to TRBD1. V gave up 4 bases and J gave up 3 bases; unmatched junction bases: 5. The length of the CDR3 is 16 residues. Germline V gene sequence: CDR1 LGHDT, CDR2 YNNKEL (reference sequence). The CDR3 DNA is TGTGCCAGCAGCCTCCGGGACAGGGGATACACCGGGGAGCTGTTTTTT. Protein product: CASSLRDRGYTGELFF.

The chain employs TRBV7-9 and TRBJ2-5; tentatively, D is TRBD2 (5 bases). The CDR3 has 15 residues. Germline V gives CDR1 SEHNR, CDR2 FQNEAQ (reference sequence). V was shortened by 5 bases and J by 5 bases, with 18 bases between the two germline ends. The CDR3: CASSDDGVPGETQYF. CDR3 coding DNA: TGTGCCAGCAGCGATGACGGGGTCCCTGGGGAGACCCAGTACTTC.

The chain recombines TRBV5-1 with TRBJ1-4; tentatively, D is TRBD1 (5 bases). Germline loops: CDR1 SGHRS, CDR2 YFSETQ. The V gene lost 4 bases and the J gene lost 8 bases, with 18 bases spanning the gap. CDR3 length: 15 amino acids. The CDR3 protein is CASSAGTEGWEKLFF. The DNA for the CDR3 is TGCGCCAGCAGCGCGGGGACCGAGGGTTGGGAAAAACTGTTTTTT.

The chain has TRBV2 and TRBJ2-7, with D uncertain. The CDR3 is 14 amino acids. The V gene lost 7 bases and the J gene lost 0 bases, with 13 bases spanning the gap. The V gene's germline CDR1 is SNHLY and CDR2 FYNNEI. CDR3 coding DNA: TGTGCCAGCAATGTGGGCTCCCTCTCCTACGAGCAGTACTTC. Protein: CASNVGSLSYEQYF.

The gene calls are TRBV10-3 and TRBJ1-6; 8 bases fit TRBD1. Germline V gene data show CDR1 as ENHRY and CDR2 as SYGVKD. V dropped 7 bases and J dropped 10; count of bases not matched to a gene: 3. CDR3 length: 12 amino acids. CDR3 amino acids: CAIKTGDSPLHF. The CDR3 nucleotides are TGTGCCATCAAGACAGGGGACTCACCCCTCCACTTT.

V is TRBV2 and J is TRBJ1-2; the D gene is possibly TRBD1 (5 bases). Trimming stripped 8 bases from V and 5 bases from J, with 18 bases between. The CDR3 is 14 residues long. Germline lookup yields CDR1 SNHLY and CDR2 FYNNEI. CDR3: CASRVGRESYGYTF. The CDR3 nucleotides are TGTGCCAGCCGGGTGGGCAGGGAAAGTTATGGCTACACCTTC.

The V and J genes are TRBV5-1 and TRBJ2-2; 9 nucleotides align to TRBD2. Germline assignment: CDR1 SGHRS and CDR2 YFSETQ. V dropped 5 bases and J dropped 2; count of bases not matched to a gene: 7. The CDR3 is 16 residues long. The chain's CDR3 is CASRAAGGSNTGELFF. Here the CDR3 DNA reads TGCGCCAGCAGGGCAGCGGGGGGATCAAACACCGGGGAGCTGTTTTTT. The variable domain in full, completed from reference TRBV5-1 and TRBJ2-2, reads KAGVTQTPRYLIKTRGQQVTLSCSPISGHRSVSWYQQTPGQGLQFLFEYFSETQRNKGNFPGRFSGRQFSNSRSEMNVSTLELGDSALYLCASRAAGGSNTGELFFGEGSRLTVL.

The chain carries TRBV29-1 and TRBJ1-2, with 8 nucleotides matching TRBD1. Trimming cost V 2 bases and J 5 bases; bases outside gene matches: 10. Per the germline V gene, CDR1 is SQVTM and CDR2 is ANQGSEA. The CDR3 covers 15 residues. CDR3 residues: CSVEKDREWGYGYTF. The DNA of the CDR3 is TGCAGCGTTGAAAAGGACAGGGAGTGGGGTTATGGCTACACCTTC.

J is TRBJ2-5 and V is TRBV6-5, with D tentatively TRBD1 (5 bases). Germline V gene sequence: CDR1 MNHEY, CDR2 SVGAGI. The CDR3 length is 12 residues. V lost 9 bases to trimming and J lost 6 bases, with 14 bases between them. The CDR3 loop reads CASSQGGQTQYF. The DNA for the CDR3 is TGTGCCAGTTCTCAGGGTGGGCAGACCCAGTACTTC.

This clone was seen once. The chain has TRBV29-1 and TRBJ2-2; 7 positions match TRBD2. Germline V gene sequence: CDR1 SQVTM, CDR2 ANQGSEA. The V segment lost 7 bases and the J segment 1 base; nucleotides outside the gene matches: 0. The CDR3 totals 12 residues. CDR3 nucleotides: TGCAGCGGGGGGGGGAACACCGGGGAGCTGTTTTTT. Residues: CSGGGNTGELFF.

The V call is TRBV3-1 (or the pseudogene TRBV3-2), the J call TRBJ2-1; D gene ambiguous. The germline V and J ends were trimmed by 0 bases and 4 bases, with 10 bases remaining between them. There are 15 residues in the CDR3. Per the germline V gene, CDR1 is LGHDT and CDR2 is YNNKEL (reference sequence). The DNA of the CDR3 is TGTGCCAGCAGCCAAGATCGAGATGGATACAATGAGCAGTTCTTC. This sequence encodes CASSQDRDGYNEQFF.

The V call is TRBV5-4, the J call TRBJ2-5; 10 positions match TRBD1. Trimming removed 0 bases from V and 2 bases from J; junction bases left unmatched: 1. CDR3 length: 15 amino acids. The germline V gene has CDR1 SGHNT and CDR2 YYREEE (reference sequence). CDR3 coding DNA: TGTGCCAGCAGCTTGGGGGGACAGGGGCAAGAGACCCAGTACTTC. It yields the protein CASSLGGQGQETQYF.

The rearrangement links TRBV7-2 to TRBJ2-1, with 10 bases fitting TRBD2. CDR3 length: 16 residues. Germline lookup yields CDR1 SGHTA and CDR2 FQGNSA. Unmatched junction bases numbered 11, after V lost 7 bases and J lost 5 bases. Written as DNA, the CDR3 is TGTGCCAGCACCCCCCTGAGCGGGAGGGTTGACAATGAGCAGTTCTTC. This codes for CASTPLSGRVDNEQFF. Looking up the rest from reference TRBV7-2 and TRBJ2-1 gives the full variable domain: GAGVSQSPSNKVTEKGKDVELRCDPISGHTALYWYRQSLGQGLEFLIYFQGNSAPDKSGLPSDRFSAERTGGSVSTLTIQRTQQEDSAVYLCASTPLSGRVDNEQFFGPGTRLTVL.

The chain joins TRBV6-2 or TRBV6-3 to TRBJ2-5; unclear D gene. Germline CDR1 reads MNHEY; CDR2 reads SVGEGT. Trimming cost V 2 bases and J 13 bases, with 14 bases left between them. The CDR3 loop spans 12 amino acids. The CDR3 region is CASSYTVGSSYF. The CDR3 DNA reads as TGTGCCAGCAGTTACACCGTGGGGTCCTCGTACTTC.

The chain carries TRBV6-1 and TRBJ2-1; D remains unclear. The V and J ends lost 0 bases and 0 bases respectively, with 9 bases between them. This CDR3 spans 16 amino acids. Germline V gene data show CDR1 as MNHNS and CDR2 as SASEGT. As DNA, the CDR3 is TGTGCCAGCAGTGAAGCGGGCGGTAACTCCTACAATGAGCAGTTCTTC. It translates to CASSEAGGNSYNEQFF.

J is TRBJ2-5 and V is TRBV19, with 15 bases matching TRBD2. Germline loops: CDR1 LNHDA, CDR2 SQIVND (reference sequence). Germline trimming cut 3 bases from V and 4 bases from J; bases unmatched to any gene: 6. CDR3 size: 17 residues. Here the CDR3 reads CASSIRGLAGGGETQYF. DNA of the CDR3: TGTGCCAGTAGTATCCGAGGACTAGCGGGAGGGGGAGAGACCCAGTACTTC.

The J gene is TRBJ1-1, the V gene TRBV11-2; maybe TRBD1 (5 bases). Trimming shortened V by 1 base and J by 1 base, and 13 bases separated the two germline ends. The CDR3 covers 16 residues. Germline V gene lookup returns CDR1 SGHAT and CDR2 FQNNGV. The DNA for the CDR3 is TGTGCCAGCAGCTTAGCCTTTCGGGGACCGAACACTGAAGCTTTCTTT. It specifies CASSLAFRGPNTEAFF.